This is a list of T cell receptor beta chains from one sample in a study of blood T cell repertoires in COVID-19. Some clones are missing from TCRdb's copy, which holds only in-frame ones; the method was immunoSEQ multiplex PCR. Among approximately 120,000 clones listed, 75% to 90% were seen once. Sequencing was carried out using peripheral blood. These receptors were collected from a woman aged 55-75 years with acute or convalescent COVID-19. Each CDR3 is given with its conserved first and last residue. D genes are given only for firm matches. For some rows the clone size is stated as once, few or many, or as a class when expanded; others skip it.

V	J	size	D	CDR3	DNA
TRBV7-8	TRBJ2-1	NA	NA	CASSLAERGSYNEQFF	TGTGCCAGCAGCTTAGCGGAGCGCGGCTCCTACAATGAGCAGTTCTTC
TRBV5-6	TRBJ1-3	NA	TRBD1	CASSLRGTGFGNTIYF	TGTGCCAGCAGCTTACGGGGGACAGGGTTCGGGAACACCATATATTTT
TRBV28	TRBJ2-7	NA	NA	CASSPAQGGSYEQYF	TGTGCCAGCAGCCCTGCCCAGGGGGGAAGCTACGAGCAGTACTTC
TRBV7-9	TRBJ2-3	NA	NA	CASSRGGTDTQYF	TGTGCCAGCAGTAGGGGCGGCACAGATACGCAGTATTTT
TRBV11-2	TRBJ2-1	NA	TRBD1	CASSPRQGEYYNEQFF	TGTGCCAGCAGCCCGCGACAGGGAGAATACTACAATGAGCAGTTCTTC
TRBV28	TRBJ2-7	once	TRBD1	CASKLQGATYEQYF	TGTGCCAGCAAATTGCAGGGGGCAACCTACGAGCAGTACTTC
TRBV30	TRBJ1-1	NA	NA	CAWSVGARGLNTEAFF	TGTGCCTGGAGTGTAGGGGCGCGGGGGCTGAACACTGAAGCTTTCTTT
TRBV10-1	TRBJ2-1	NA	TRBD2	CASTSSGTSPGEQFF	TGCGCCAGCACCTCCTCGGGGACTAGTCCTGGTGAGCAGTTCTTC
TRBV9	TRBJ2-7	NA	TRBD2	CASSGLAGDEQYF	TGTGCCAGCAGCGGACTAGCGGGGGACGAGCAGTACTTC
TRBV24-1	TRBJ1-4	NA	NA	CATSEAGIGEKLFF	TGTGCCACCAGTGAGGCGGGGATTGGTGAAAAACTGTTTTTT
TRBV7-2	TRBJ1-1	NA	TRBD1	CASSFDRGNTEAFF	TGTGCCAGCAGCTTTGACAGGGGAAACACTGAAGCTTTCTTT
TRBV12-5	TRBJ2-7	NA	NA	CASGLWGQQDFYF	TGTGCTAGTGGTCTATGGGGACAACAAGACTTTTACTTC
TRBV28	TRBJ2-5	NA	NA	CASSTRARGQETQYF	TGTGCCAGCAGTACCAGGGCAAGGGGCCAAGAGACCCAGTACTTC
TRBV29-1	TRBJ1-4	NA	TRBD1	CSAKGQAGEKLFF	TGCAGCGCTAAGGGACAGGCGGGGGAAAAACTGTTTTTT
TRBV24-1	TRBJ2-1	NA	NA	CATSDPSRNEQFF	TGTGCCACCAGTGACCCCAGCAGGAATGAGCAGTTCTTC
TRBV11-2	TRBJ2-1	few	NA	CASSLDLNGYNEQFF	TGTGCCAGCAGCTTAGATCTAAACGGTTACAATGAGCAGTTCTTC
TRBV6-5	TRBJ1-1	few	NA	CASQAQPNTEAFF	TGTGCCTCCCAGGCCCAACCGAACACTGAAGCTTTCTTT